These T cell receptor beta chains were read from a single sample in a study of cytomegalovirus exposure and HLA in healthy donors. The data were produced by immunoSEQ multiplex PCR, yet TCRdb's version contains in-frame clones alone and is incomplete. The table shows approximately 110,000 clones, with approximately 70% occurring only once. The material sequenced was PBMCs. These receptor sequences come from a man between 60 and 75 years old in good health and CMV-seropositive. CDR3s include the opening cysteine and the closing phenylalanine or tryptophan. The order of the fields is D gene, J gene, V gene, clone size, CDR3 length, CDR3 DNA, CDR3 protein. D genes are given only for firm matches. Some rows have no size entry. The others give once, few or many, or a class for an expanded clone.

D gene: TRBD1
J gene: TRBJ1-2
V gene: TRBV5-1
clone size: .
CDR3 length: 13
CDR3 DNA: TGCGCCAGCACCGGACAGGACTTCTATGGCTACACCTTC
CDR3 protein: CASTGQDFYGYTF

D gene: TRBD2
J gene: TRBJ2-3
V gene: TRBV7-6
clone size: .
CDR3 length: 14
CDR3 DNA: TGTGCCAGCAGCTTAGCGCGGGAGACAGATACGCAGTATTTT
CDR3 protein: CASSLARETDTQYF

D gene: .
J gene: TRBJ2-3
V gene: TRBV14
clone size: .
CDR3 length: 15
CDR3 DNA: TGTGCCAGCAGCCAAGCTCTCGGGGGCACAGATACGCAGTATTTT
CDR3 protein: CASSQALGGTDTQYF

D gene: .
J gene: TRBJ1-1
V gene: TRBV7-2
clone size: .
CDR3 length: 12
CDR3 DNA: TGTGCCAGCAGCTTCCAAAACACTGAAGCTTTCTTT
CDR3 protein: CASSFQNTEAFF

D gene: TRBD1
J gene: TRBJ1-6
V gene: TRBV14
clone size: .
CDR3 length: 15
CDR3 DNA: TGTGCCAGCAGACGGACAGGGGCCTTAAATTCACCCCTCCACTTT
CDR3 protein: CASRRTGALNSPLHF

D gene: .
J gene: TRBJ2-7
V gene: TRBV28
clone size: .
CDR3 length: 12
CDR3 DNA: TGTGCCAGCAGTTTCGGGTTAACCGAGCAGTACTTC
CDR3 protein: CASSFGLTEQYF

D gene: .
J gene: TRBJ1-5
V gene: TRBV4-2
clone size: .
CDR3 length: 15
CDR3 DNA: TGTGCCAGCAGCCCCTTGGGGGGGAGCAATCAGCCCCAGCATTTT
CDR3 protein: CASSPLGGSNQPQHF

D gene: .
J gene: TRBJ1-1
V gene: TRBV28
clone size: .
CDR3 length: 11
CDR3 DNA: TGTGCCAGCAGTCCCAGGGTTGAAGCTTTCTTT
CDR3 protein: CASSPRVEAFF

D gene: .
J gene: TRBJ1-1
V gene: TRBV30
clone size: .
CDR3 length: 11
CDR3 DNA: TGTGCCTGGGGCCCCGGGAGTCCAGCTTTCTTT
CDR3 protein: CAWGPGSPAFF

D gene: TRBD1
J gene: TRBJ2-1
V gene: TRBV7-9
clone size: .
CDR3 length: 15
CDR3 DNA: TGTGCCAGCAGCCCCGGGACAGGGAGTGGGGATGAGCAGTTCTTC
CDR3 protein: CASSPGTGSGDEQFF

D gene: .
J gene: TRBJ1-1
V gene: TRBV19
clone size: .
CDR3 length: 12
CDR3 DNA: TGTGCCACCCGAGGAGCCAACACTGAAGCTTTCTTT
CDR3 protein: CATRGANTEAFF

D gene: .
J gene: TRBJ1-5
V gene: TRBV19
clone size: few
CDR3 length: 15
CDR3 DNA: TGTGCCAGTAGTATAGCAGGGGCCATGAATCAGCCCCAGCATTTT
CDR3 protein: CASSIAGAMNQPQHF

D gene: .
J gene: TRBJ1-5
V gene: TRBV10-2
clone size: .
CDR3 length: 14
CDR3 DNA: TGCGCCAGCAGTCCCCAGGGAGGGTATCAGCCCCAGCATTTT
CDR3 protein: CASSPQGGYQPQHF

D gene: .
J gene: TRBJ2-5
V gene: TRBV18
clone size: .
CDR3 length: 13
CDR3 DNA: TGTGCCAGCTCACCGGCCAGGGGTGGGACCCAGTACTTC
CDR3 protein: CASSPARGGTQYF

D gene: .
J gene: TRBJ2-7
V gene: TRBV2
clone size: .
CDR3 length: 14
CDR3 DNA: TGTGCCTGCAGCGTTGGAGGAAGTATTGACGAGCAGTACTTC
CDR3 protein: CACSVGGSIDEQYF

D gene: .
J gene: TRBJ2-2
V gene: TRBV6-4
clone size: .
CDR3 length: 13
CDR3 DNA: TGTGCCAGCAGTGTACGTGTAGCCGGGGAGCTGTTTTTT
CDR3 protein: CASSVRVAGELFF

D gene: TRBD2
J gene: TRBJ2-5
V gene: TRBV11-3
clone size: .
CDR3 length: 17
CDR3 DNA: TGTGCCAGCAGCTCGAACCCGACTAGCGGACGCCAAGAGACCCAGTACTTC
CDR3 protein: CASSSNPTSGRQETQYF

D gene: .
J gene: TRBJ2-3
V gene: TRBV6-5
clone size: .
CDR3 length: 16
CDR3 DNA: TGTGCCAGCAGTTTACTTGCTCGACAGAGCACAGATACGCAGTATTTT
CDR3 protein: CASSLLARQSTDTQYF

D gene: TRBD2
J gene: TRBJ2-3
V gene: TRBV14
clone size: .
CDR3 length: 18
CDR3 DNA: TGTGCCAGCAGCCCCCTGGGCCGGACTAGCGGGGGTGCAGATACGCAGTATTTT
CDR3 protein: CASSPLGRTSGGADTQYF

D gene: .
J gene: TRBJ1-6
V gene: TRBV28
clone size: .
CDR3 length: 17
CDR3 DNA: TGTGCCAGCAGCCATATTACTCGTTCAATAAAGCCTTCACCCCTCCACTTT
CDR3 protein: CASSHITRSIKPSPLHF

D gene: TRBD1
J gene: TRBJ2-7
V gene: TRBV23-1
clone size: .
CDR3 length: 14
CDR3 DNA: TGCGCCAGCAGTCAAGGGGACAGGGAGGGCGAGCAGTACTTC
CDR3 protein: CASSQGDREGEQYF

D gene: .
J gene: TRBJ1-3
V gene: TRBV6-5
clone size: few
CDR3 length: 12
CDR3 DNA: TGTGCCAGCAGTTCTGTTGGAAACACCATATATTTT
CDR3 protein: CASSSVGNTIYF

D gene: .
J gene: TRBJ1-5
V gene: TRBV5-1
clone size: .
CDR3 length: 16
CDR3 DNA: TGCGCCAGCAGCTCCTATACCAGGGATGGCAATCAGCCCCAGCATTTT
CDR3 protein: CASSSYTRDGNQPQHF

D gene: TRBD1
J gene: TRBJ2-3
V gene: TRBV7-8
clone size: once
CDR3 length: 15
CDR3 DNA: TGTGCCAGCAGCGGAAGCGACAGGGGCACAGATACGCAGTATTTT
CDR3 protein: CASSGSDRGTDTQYF

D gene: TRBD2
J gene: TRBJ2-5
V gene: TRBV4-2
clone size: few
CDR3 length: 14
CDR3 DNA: TGTGCCAGCAGCCAAGCGGGGGGGCCAGAGACCCAGTACTTC
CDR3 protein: CASSQAGGPETQYF

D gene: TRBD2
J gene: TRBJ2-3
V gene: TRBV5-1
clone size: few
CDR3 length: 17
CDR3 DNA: TGCGCCAGCAGCTGGGACCCGCGGGGGGCAAACACAGATACGCAGTATTTT
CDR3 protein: CASSWDPRGANTDTQYF

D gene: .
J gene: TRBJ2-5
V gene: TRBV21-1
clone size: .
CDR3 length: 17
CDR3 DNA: TGTGCCAGCAGCAAAGGGCTAGCGGGGGGAAGCCAAGGGACCCAGTACTTC
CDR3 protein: CASSKGLAGGSQGTQYF

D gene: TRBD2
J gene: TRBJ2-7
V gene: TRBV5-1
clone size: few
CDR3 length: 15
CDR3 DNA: TGCGCCAGCAGGTACGCCGGGACTAGCGGCTACGAGCAGTACTTC
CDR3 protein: CASRYAGTSGYEQYF

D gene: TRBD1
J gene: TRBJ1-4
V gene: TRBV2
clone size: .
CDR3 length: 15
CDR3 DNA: TGTGCCAGCAGGGCAGGGGACAGGGATAATGAAAAACTGTTTTTT
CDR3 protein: CASRAGDRDNEKLFF

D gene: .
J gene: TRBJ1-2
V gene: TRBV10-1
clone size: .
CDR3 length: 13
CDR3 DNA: TGCGCCAGCAGTGAGTCGAGGGTGCGGGGCTACACCTTC
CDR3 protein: CASSESRVRGYTF

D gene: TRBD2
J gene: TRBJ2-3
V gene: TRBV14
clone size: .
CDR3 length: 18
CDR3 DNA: TGTGCCAGCAGCCCAGTGCGGGGGACGATATATAGCACAGATACGCAGTATTTT
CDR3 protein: CASSPVRGTIYSTDTQYF

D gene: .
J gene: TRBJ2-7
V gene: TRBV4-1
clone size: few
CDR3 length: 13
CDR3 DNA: TGCGCCAGCAGCCAAGACGCGGGCTACGAGCAGTACTTC
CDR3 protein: CASSQDAGYEQYF

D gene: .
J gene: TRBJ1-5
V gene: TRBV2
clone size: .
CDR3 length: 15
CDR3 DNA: TGTGCCAGCAGCACTAGGCAAGGGCCCTGGCAGCCCCAGCATTTT
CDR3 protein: CASSTRQGPWQPQHF

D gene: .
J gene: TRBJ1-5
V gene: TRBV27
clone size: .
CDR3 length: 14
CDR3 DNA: TGTGCCAGCAGGCCCGGGAGGAGCAATCAGCCCCAGCATTTT
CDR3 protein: CASRPGRSNQPQHF

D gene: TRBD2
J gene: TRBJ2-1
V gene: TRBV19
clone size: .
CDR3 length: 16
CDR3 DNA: TGTGCCAGTAGTTCTGACGGGACTACGCACTACAATGAGCAGTTCTTC
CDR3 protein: CASSSDGTTHYNEQFF

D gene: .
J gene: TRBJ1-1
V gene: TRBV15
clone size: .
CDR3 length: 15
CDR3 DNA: TGTGCCACCAGCAGGGGGAGGGGCTTTGGCACTGAAGCTTTCTTT
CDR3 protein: CATSRGRGFGTEAFF

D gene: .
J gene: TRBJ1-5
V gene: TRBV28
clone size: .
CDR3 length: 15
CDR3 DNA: TGTGCCAGCACCATCGACGCCGGGGATTCTAGGCCCCAGCATTTT
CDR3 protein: CASTIDAGDSRPQHF

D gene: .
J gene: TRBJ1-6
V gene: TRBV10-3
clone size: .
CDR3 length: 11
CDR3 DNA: TGTGCCATCGGCAGCGGTTCACCCCTCCACTTT
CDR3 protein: CAIGSGSPLHF

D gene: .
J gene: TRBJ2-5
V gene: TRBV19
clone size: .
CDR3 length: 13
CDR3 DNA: TGTGCCAGTAAGTCAGAGACTACGAAGACCCAGTACTTC
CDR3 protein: CASKSETTKTQYF

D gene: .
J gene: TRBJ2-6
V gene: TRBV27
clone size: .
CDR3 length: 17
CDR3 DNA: TGTGCCAGCAGTAACTTACAGGGAATTCCTGGGGCCAACGTCCTGACTTTC
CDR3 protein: CASSNLQGIPGANVLTF

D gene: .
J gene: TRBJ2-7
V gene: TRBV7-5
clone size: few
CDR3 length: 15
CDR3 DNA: TGTGTCAGAAGCCGAATCTGCAGGGGATCCCACGAGCAGTACTTC
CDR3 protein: CVRSRICRGSHEQYF

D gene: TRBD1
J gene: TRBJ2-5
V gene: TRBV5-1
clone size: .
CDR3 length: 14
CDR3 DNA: TGCGCCAGCAGCTCGCGGGGACAGGAAGAGACCCAGTACTTC
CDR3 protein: CASSSRGQEETQYF

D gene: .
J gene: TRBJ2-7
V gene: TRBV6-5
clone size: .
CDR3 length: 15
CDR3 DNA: TGTGCCAGCAGTTACTCGTGGCAGGGCGGATACGAGCAGTACTTC
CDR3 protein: CASSYSWQGGYEQYF

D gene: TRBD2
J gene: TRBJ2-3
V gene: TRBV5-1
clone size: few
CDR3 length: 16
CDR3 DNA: TGCGCCAGCAGCTTGGTGTCGGGGGGAACGACAGATACGCAGTATTTT
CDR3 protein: CASSLVSGGTTDTQYF

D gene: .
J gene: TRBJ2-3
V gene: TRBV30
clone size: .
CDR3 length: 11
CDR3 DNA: TGTGCCTGGGACGCGGGGCTTACGCAGTATTTT
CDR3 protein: CAWDAGLTQYF

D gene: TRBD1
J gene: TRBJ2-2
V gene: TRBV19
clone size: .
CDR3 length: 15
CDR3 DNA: TGTGCCAGTAGTAAACCGGGACAGGGGGCCGGGGAGCTGTTTTTT
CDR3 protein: CASSKPGQGAGELFF

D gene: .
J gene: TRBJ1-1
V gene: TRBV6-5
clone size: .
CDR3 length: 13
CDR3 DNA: TGTGCCAGCAGAACAACAAGGAGCACTGAAGCTTTCTTT
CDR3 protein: CASRTTRSTEAFF

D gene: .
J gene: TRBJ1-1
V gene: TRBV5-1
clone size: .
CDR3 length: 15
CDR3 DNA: TGCGCCAGCAGCCCTAAGGACAGCCTGAACACTGAAGCTTTCTTT
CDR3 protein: CASSPKDSLNTEAFF

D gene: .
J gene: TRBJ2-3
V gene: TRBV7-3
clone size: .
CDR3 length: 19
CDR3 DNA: TGTGCCAGCAGCTTATTCGGCCCCAGATCGGACAGCCTCACAGATACGCAGTATTTT
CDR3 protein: CASSLFGPRSDSLTDTQYF

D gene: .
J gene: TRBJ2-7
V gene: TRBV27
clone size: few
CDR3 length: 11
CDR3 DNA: TGTGCCAGCAGTCCGGCCTACGAGCAGTACTTC
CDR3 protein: CASSPAYEQYF